This T cell receptor (beta chain) emerged from a study of blood T cell repertoires in COVID-19. Study-level information: COVID-19 samples collected from the United States, Italy and Spain covered acute and convalescent phases. T cells, B-cell-depleted T cells, or PBMCs provided the cDNA or gDNA that served as material.

Produced via immunoSEQ multiplex PCR; TCRdb's table is partial and in-frame only. The table includes over 200,000 clones, 80% to 85% detected once. The V end was cut by 2 bases, the J end by 3 bases, with 7 bases between. This CDR3 region has 13 residues. The germline V gene has CDR1 ENHRY and CDR2 SYGVKD. The V and J genes are TRBV10-3 and TRBJ1-2; possibly TRBD1 for D (5 bases). Sequencing used peripheral blood. The sequence was collected from a man aged 40-55 years with acute or convalescent COVID-19. CDR3 in DNA: TGTGCCATCAGTGAGATAGGGGACTATGGCTACACCTTC. Translated: CAISEIGDYGYTF.